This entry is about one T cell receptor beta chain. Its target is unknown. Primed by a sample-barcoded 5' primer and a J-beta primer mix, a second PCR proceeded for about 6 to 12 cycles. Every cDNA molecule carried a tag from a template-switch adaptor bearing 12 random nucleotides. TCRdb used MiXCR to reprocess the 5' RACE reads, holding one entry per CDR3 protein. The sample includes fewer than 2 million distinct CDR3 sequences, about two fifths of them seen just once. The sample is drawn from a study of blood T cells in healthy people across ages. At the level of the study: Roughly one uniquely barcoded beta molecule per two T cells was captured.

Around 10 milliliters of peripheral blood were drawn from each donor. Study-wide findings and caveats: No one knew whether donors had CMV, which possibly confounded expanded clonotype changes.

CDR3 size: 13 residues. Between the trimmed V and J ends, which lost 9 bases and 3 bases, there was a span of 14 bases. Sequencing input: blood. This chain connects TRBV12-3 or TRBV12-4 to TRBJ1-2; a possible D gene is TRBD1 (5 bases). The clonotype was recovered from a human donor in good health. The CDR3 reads CASLRGTYYGYTF. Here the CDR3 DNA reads TGTGCCAGTCTCCGGGGGACCTACTATGGCTACACCTTC.